A selection of T cell receptor beta chains follows, all from one sample in a study of T cell changes during pregnancy in multiple sclerosis. Measured with immunoSEQ multiplex PCR; TCRdb has only the in-frame clones, and not every one. This table has fewer than 60,000 clones, around 90% appearing once. This material consisted of peripheral blood, taken in the second trimester of pregnancy. The receptors were gathered from a female donor with multiple sclerosis, enrolled in a pregnancy study. The CDR3 runs from the conserved cysteine through the conserved F or W. The order of the fields is V gene, J gene, D gene, CDR3 length, clone size, CDR3 DNA, CDR3 protein. A D gene is named only where the DNA matches it firmly. For some rows the clone size is stated as once, few or many, or as a class when expanded; others skip it.

V: TRBV18
J: TRBJ1-1
D: -
length: 14
size: -
DNA: TGTGCCAGCTCACTGGACAGATTGAACACTGAAGCTTTCTTT
CDR3: CASSLDRLNTEAFF

V: TRBV9
J: TRBJ1-3
D: TRBD1
length: 15
size: -
DNA: TGTGCCAGCAGCGTAGAGGGGACAGGCCCCATGGCCATATATTTT
CDR3: CASSVEGTGPMAIYF

V: TRBV5-1
J: TRBJ2-3
D: TRBD1
length: 14
size: -
DNA: TGCGCCAGTACGACAGGGGTATTGCTAGATACGCAGTATTTT
CDR3: CASTTGVLLDTQYF

V: TRBV4-1
J: TRBJ1-2
D: -
length: 15
size: -
DNA: TGCGCCAGCAGCCAAGAACGGCAGGGTGGCTATGGCTACACCTTC
CDR3: CASSQERQGGYGYTF

V: TRBV27
J: TRBJ1-6
D: -
length: 14
size: few
DNA: TGTGCCAGCAGTCTGGGGGCCACTTGGGGACCCCTCCACTTT
CDR3: CASSLGATWGPLHF

V: TRBV7-3
J: TRBJ1-1
D: -
length: 13
size: -
DNA: TGTGCCAGCAGCCCCCTTGGCGGGGGCAAGGCTTTCTTT
CDR3: CASSPLGGGKAFF

V: TRBV5-6
J: TRBJ1-2
D: -
length: 14
size: -
DNA: TGTGCCAGCAGCTTGGACGGGGGTGGCTATGGCTACACCTTC
CDR3: CASSLDGGGYGYTF

V: TRBV18
J: TRBJ1-4
D: -
length: 15
size: -
DNA: TGTGCCAGCTCACCACCGAGTCTGACAGAAGAAAAACTGTTTTTT
CDR3: CASSPPSLTEEKLFF

V: TRBV28
J: TRBJ2-6
D: -
length: 16
size: -
DNA: TGTGCCAGCAGAGAGGGGGGGGAGATCGGGGCCAACGTCCTGACTTTC
CDR3: CASREGGEIGANVLTF

V: TRBV6-6
J: TRBJ2-3
D: TRBD2
length: 16
size: -
DNA: TGTGCCAGCAGTTACCTCGCGGGAGCTAGCACAGATACGCAGTATTTT
CDR3: CASSYLAGASTDTQYF

V: TRBV27
J: TRBJ1-1
D: -
length: 13
size: -
DNA: TGTGCCAGCAGTTTATCGATCGGACTCGGGGCTTTCTTT
CDR3: CASSLSIGLGAFF

V: TRBV2
J: TRBJ1-1
D: -
length: 11
size: -
DNA: TGTGCCAGCAGTTATATGCAGGGACATTTCTTT
CDR3: CASSYMQGHFF

V: TRBV11-2
J: TRBJ2-7
D: -
length: 15
size: -
DNA: TGTGCCAGCAGCTTAGATCTCGATAGGGGCTACGAGCAGTACTTC
CDR3: CASSLDLDRGYEQYF

V: TRBV5-1
J: TRBJ1-1
D: -
length: 13
size: once
DNA: TGCGCCAGCCTTTCACAGGGGAACACTGAAGCTTTCTTT
CDR3: CASLSQGNTEAFF

V: TRBV18
J: TRBJ1-4
D: -
length: 15
size: once
DNA: TGTGCCAGCTCACCCGAGAAGCAGGTTCTGGAAAAACTGTTTTTT
CDR3: CASSPEKQVLEKLFF

V: TRBV4-3
J: TRBJ1-6
D: -
length: 18
size: -
DNA: TGCGCCAGCAGCCTCGAGTTTCAGGGGACGACCTATAATTCACCCCTCCACTTT
CDR3: CASSLEFQGTTYNSPLHF

V: TRBV5-1
J: TRBJ1-2
D: TRBD1
length: 13
size: -
DNA: TGCGCCAGCAGTATAACAGGGGACTATGGCTACACCTTC
CDR3: CASSITGDYGYTF

V: TRBV5-1
J: TRBJ2-6
D: TRBD2
length: 17
size: -
DNA: TGCGCCAGCAGCCCGGGTCTGGGGGGGGCTGGGGCCAACGTCCTGACTTTC
CDR3: CASSPGLGGAGANVLTF

V: TRBV7-3
J: TRBJ2-2
D: -
length: 15
size: -
DNA: TGTGCCAGCAGTCGGACACCCGCGAACACCGGGGAGCTGTTTTTT
CDR3: CASSRTPANTGELFF

V: TRBV15
J: TRBJ2-5
D: -
length: 14
size: -
DNA: TGTGCCACCAGCAGAGAGGGTCTAGTGGAGACCCAGTACTTC
CDR3: CATSREGLVETQYF

V: TRBV20-1
J: TRBJ1-2
D: TRBD1
length: 11
size: -
DNA: TGCAGCGGACAGGCCAACTATGGCTACACCTTC
CDR3: CSGQANYGYTF

V: TRBV5-1
J: TRBJ1-1
D: -
length: 14
size: few
DNA: TGCGCCAGCAGCTGGTCAGGCGTGGCGGGTGTCGGTTTCTTT
CDR3: CASSWSGVAGVGFF

V: TRBV9
J: TRBJ2-3
D: TRBD1
length: 16
size: -
DNA: TGTGCCAGCAGCGTAGTTGAGGGGGCGGCGGCAGATACGCAGTATTTT
CDR3: CASSVVEGAAADTQYF

V: TRBV7-9
J: TRBJ1-5
D: -
length: 15
size: -
DNA: TGTGCCAGCAGCATCGACAGAAATAGCAATCAGCCCCAGCATTTT
CDR3: CASSIDRNSNQPQHF

V: TRBV29-1
J: TRBJ2-2
D: -
length: 13
size: once
DNA: TGCAGCCTTGTCGCGGGGTACACCGGGGAGCTGTTTTTT
CDR3: CSLVAGYTGELFF

V: TRBV14
J: TRBJ1-1
D: -
length: 14
size: -
DNA: TGTGCCAGCAGCCCGCTGGGCGGGATCACTGAAGCTTTCTTT
CDR3: CASSPLGGITEAFF

V: TRBV19
J: TRBJ2-5
D: TRBD1
length: 13
size: once
DNA: TGTGCCAGTAGTGGGACAGCACAAGAGACCCAGTACTTC
CDR3: CASSGTAQETQYF

V: TRBV5-1
J: TRBJ1-1
D: TRBD1
length: 17
size: -
DNA: TGCGCCAGCAGCTTGGGGAGACCGGGACAGGGGAACACTGAAGCTTTCTTT
CDR3: CASSLGRPGQGNTEAFF

V: TRBV28
J: TRBJ2-1
D: -
length: 18
size: -
DNA: TGTGCCAGCAGTTTTGGCGGGGCTAGCGCCCTAGTAGGAAATGAGCAGTTCTTC
CDR3: CASSFGGASALVGNEQFF

V: TRBV27
J: TRBJ2-5
D: -
length: 13
size: -
DNA: TGTGCCAGCAGTTCGCGGGGACAAGAGACCCAGTACTTC
CDR3: CASSSRGQETQYF

V: TRBV29-1
J: TRBJ1-4
D: -
length: 14
size: -
DNA: TGCAGCGTCCATGAAACGGGACACGGAGAAAAACTGTTTTTT
CDR3: CSVHETGHGEKLFF

V: TRBV4-1
J: TRBJ1-1
D: TRBD1
length: 15
size: -
DNA: TGCGCCAGCAGCCAACGGGACAGGGACCCCACTGAAGCTTTCTTT
CDR3: CASSQRDRDPTEAFF

V: TRBV27
J: TRBJ1-2
D: TRBD1
length: 16
size: -
DNA: TGTGCCAGCGCATATCGTTACCGGGACAGGGGTGACGGCTACACCTTC
CDR3: CASAYRYRDRGDGYTF